This T cell receptor (beta chain) appears in the sequencing data of a study of control samples from healthy donors and cancer patients. Sequencing was performed with immunoSEQ multiplex PCR; in TCRdb, only in-frame clones are kept and a portion is missing. In the table there are tens of thousands of clones, about 87% of which are singletons. The CDR3 extends over 15 amino acids. From germline, CDR1 is SGDLS and CDR2 YYNGEE. V was shortened by 4 bases and J by 0 bases, with 11 bases between the two germline ends. This TCR was sampled from a woman in her 70s in good health. The chain couples TRBV9 to TRBJ1-3; D is perhaps TRBD1 (5 bases). Sequenced material: blood. CDR3 residues: CASSPRGSSGNTIYF. The CDR3 DNA reads TGTGCCAGCAGCCCCCGGGGGAGCTCTGGAAACACCATATATTTT.